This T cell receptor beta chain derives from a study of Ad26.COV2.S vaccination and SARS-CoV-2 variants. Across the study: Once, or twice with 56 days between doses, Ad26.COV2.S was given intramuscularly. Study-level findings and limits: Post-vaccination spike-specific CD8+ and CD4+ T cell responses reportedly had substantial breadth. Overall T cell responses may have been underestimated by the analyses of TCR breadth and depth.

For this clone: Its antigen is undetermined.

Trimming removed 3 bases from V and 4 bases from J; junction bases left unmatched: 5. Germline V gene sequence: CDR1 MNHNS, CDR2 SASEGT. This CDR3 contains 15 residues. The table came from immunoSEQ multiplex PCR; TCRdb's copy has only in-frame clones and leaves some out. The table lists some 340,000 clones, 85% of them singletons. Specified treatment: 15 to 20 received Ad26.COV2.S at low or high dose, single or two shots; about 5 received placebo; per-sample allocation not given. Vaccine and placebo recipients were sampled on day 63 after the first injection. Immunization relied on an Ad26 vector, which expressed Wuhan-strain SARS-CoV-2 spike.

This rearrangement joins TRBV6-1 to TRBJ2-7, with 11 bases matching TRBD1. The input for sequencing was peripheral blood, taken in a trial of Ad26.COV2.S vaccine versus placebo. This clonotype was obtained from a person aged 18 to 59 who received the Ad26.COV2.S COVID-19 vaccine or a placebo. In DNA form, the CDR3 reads TGTGCCAGCAGTGACGGGACAGGGGGTGGGTACGAGCAGTACTTC. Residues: CASSDGTGGGYEQYF.